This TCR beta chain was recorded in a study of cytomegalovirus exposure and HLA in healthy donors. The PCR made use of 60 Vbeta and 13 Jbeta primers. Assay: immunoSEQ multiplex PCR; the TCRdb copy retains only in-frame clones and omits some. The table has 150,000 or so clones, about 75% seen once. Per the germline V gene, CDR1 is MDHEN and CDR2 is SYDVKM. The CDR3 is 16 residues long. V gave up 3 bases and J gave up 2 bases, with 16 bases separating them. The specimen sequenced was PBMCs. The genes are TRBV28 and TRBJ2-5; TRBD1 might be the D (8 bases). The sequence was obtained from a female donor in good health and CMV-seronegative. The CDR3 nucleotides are TGTGCCAGCAGTTTTGCCCACAGGGGGGGGCAAGAGACCCAGTACTTC. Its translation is CASSFAHRGGQETQYF.